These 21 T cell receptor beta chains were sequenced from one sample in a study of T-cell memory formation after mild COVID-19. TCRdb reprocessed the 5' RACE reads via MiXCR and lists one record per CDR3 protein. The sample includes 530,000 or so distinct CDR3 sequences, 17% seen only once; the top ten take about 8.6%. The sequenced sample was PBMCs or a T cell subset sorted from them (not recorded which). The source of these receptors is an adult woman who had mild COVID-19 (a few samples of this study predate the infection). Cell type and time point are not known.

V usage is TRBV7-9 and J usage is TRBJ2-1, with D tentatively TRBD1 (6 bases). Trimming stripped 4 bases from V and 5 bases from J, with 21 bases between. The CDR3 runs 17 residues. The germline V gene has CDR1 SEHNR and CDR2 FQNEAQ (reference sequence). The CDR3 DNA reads TGTGCCAGCAGCTCATCCTCCGGGACACGGATCCACAATGAGCAGTTCTTC. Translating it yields CASSSSSGTRIHNEQFF. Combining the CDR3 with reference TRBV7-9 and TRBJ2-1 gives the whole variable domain DTGVSQNPRHKITKRGQNVTFRCDPISEHNRLYWYRQTLGQGPEFLTYFQNEAQLEKSRLLSDRFSAERPKGSFSTLEIQRTEQGDSAMYLCASSSSSGTRIHNEQFFGPGTRLTVL.

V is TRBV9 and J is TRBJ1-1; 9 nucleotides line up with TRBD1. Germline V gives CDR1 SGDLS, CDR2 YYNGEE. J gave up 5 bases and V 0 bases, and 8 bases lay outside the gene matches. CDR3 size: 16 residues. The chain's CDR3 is CASSVGGTGIQTEAFF. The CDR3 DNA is TGTGCCAGCAGCGTAGGAGGGACAGGGATACAGACTGAAGCTTTCTTT.

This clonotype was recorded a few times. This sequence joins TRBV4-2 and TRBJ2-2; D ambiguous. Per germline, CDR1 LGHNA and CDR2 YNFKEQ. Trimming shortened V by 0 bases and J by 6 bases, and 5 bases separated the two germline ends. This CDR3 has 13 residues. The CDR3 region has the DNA TGTGCCAGCAGCCAAGATCTTTCCGGGGAGCTGTTTTTT. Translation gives CASSQDLSGELFF.

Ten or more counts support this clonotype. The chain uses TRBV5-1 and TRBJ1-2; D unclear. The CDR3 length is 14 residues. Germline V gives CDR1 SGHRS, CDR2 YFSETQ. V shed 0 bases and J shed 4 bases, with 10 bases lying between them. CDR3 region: CASSLVPRGYGYTF. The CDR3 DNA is TGCGCCAGCAGCTTGGTTCCTCGGGGCTATGGCTACACCTTC.

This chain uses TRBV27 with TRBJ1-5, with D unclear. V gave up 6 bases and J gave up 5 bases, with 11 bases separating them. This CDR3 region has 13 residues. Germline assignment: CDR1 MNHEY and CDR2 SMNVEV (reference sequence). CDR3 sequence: CASSATPYQPQHF. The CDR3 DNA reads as TGTGCCAGCAGCGCGACTCCCTATCAGCCCCAGCATTTT.

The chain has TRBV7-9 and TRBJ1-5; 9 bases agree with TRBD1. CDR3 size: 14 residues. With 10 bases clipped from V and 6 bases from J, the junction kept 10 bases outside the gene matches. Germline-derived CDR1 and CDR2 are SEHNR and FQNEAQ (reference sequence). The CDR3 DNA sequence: TGTGCCATACAGGGGGCACTGGGAAGTCAGCCCCAGCATTTT. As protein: CAIQGALGSQPQHF. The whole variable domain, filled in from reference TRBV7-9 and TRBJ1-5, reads DTGVSQNPRHKITKRGQNVTFRCDPISEHNRLYWYRQTLGQGPEFLTYFQNEAQLEKSRLLSDRFSAERPKGSFSTLEIQRTEQGDSAMYLCAIQGALGSQPQHFGDGTRLSIL.

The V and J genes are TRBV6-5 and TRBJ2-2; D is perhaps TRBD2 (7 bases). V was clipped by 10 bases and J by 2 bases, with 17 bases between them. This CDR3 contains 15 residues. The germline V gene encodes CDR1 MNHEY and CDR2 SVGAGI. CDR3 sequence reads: CATLEGGLNTGELFF. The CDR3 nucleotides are TGTGCCACCCTCGAGGGGGGGCTTAACACCGGGGAGCTGTTTTTT.

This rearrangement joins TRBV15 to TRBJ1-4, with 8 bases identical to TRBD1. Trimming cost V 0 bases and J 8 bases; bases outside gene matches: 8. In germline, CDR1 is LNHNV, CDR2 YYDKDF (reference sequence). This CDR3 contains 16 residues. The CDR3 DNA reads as TGTGCCACCAGCAGAGATCGGACAGGGAGGCAGGAAAAACTGTTTTTT. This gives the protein CATSRDRTGRQEKLFF.

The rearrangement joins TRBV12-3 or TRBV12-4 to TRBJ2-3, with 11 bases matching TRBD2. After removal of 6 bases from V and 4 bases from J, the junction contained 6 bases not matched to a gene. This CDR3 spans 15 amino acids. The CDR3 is CASSVGTSGSDTQYF. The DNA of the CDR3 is TGTGCCAGCAGCGTCGGGACTAGCGGATCAGATACGCAGTATTTT.

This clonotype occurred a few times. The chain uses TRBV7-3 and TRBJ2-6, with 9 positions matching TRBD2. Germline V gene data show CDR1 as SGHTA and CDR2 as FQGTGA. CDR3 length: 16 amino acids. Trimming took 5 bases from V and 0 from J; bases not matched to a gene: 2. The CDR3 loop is CASSQAGGSGANVLTF. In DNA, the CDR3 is TGTGCCAGCAGCCAAGCGGGGGGCTCTGGGGCCAACGTCCTGACTTTC.

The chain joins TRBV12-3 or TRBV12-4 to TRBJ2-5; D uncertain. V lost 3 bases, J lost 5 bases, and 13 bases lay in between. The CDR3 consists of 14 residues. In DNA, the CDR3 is TGTGCCAGCAGTTTGCTAGTGATTGCGGAGACCCAGTACTTC. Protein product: CASSLLVIAETQYF.

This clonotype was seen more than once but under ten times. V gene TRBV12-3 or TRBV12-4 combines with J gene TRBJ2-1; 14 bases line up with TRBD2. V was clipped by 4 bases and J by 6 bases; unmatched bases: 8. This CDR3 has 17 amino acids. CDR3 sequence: CASSWTSGGSRRNEQFF. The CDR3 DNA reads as TGTGCCAGCAGTTGGACTAGCGGGGGGTCTCGACGCAATGAGCAGTTCTTC.

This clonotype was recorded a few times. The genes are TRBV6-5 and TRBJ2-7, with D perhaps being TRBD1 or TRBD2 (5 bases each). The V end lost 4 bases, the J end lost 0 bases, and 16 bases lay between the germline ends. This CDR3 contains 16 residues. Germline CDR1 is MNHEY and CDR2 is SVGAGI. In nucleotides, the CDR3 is TGTGCCAGCAGTTCGCCCCCCGGGGCTAACTCCTACGAGCAGTACTTC. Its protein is CASSSPPGANSYEQYF.

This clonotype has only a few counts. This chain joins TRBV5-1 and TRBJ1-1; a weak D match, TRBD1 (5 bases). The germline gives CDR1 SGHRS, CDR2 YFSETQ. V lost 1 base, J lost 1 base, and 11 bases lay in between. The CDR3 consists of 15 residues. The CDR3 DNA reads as TGCGCCAGCAGCTTGATCGGGGCACCGAACACTGAAGCTTTCTTT. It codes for CASSLIGAPNTEAFF.

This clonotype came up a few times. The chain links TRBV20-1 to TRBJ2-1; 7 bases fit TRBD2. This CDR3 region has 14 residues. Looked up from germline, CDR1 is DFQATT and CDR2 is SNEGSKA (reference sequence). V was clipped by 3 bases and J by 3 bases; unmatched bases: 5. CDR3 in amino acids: CSARGLADYNEQFF. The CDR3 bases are TGCAGTGCTAGGGGGCTAGCGGACTACAATGAGCAGTTCTTC.

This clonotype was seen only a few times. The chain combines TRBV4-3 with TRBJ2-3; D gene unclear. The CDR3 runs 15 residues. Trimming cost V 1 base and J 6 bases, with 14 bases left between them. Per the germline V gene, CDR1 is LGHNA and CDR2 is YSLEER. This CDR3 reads CASSQGSAPFDTQYF. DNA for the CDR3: TGCGCCAGCAGCCAAGGTTCAGCCCCTTTTGATACGCAGTATTTT.

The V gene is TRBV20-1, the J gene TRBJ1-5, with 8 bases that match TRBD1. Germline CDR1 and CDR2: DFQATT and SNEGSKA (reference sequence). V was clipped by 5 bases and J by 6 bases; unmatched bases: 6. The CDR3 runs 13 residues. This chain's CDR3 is CSAQGARSQPQHF. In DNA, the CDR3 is TGCAGTGCTCAGGGGGCGCGGAGTCAGCCCCAGCATTTT.

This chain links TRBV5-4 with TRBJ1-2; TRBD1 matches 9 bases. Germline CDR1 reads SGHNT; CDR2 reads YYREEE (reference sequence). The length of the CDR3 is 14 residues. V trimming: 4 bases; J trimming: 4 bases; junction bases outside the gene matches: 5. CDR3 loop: CASSGATGGYGYTF. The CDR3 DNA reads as TGTGCCAGCAGCGGCGCGACAGGGGGCTATGGCTACACCTTC.

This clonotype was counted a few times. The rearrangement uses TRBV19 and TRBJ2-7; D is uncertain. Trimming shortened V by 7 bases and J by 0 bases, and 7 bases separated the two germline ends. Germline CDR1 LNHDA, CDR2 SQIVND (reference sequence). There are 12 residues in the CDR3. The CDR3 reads CASKGHSYEQYF. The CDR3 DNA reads TGTGCCAGTAAGGGTCACTCCTACGAGCAGTACTTC.

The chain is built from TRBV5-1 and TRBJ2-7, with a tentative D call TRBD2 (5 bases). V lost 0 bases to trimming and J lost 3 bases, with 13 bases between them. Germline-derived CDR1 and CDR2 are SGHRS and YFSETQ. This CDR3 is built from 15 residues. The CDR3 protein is CASSLEPSRLYEQYF. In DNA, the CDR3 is TGCGCCAGCAGCTTGGAACCTAGCCGACTCTACGAGCAGTACTTC.

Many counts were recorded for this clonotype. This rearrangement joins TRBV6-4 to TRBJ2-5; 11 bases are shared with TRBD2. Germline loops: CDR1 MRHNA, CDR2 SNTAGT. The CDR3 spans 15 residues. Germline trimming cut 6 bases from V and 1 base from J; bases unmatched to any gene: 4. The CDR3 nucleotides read TGTGCCAGCAGCGAGGGGACTAGCGGCCAAGAGACCCAGTACTTC. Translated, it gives CASSEGTSGQETQYF.